The T cell receptor (beta chain) described here comes from a study of memory CD4+ T cells and cytomegalovirus serostatus. Study-wide findings and caveats: Each of 67 CMV-associated TCRbeta sequences occurred in one to five individuals. A US-trained random forest predicted CMV serostatus with median AUC around 0.9.

The V segment lost 6 bases and the J segment 6 bases; nucleotides outside the gene matches: 1. CDR3 length: 12 residues. The germline gives CDR1 SEHNR, CDR2 FQNEAQ (reference sequence). As concerns this clone: Antigen: not known.

Single viable CD3+CD4+CD8-CD45RO+ cells were sorted as the memory CD4+ T cells. Assay: immunoSEQ multiplex PCR; the TCRdb copy retains only in-frame clones and omits some. The sample yields approximately 40,000 clones, 78% seen once. The sequenced material came from memory CD4+ T cells from blood. The chain joins TRBV7-9 to TRBJ2-3, with 9 bases matching TRBD1. The TCR was taken from an adult in good health and CMV-seronegative. As DNA, the CDR3 is TGTGCCAGCAGAACAGGGGGCGATACGCAGTATTTT. This gives the protein CASRTGGDTQYF.